Listed here are 28 T cell receptor beta chains from one sample, sequenced in a study of chemoradiotherapy in HPV16-positive cancers. Produced via immunoSEQ multiplex PCR; TCRdb's table is partial and in-frame only. In the table there are roughly 2,500 clones, about 85% of which are singletons. The source material was tumor tissue, sampled from a patient who underwent chemoradiotherapy. These receptors all come from a human donor with HPV-associated anogenital cancer.

This rearrangement joins TRBV5-1 to TRBJ1-5; 9 nucleotides align to TRBD1. CDR1 and CDR2 from the germline V gene are SGHRS and YFSETQ. The ends lost 3 bases at V and 7 bases at J; junction bases unmatched: 5. The CDR3 sequence is 14 residues long. This chain's CDR3 is CASSWGQGDQPQHF. CDR3 DNA: TGCGCCAGCAGCTGGGGACAGGGAGACCAGCCCCAGCATTTT.

The chain recombines TRBV7-9 with TRBJ2-3; TRBD1 aligns across 8 bases. The CDR3 contains 16 residues. Germline values: CDR1 SEHNR, CDR2 FQNEAQ (reference sequence). V was pared by 0 bases and J by 5 bases, with 7 bases of the junction left unmatched. CDR3 DNA: TGTGCCAGCAGCTTAGCCCCAGGGGGCGCAAAAGATACGCAGTATTTT. Amino acid sequence: CASSLAPGGAKDTQYF.

The chain combines TRBV5-4 with TRBJ2-7; D unresolved. The germline gives CDR1 SGHNT, CDR2 YYREEE (reference sequence). The ends were cut back, 0 bases at V and 6 bases at J, with 7 bases in the middle. The length of the CDR3 is 12 residues. CDR3 nucleotides: TGTGCCAGCAGCTTGGACAGTGTCGAGCAGTACTTC. Translation gives CASSLDSVEQYF.

As to this clone: At one of its ends the junction is not consistent with the germline gene, which may arise from a read error. The chain has TRBV5-4 and TRBJ1-4; D remains ambiguous. The CDR3 covers 8 residues. Germline values: CDR1 SGHNT, CDR2 YYREEE (reference sequence). The CDR3 here is CASSYYPF. The DNA of the CDR3 is TGTGCCAGCAGCTATTATCCCTTT.

The rearrangement joins TRBV14 to TRBJ1-1; a weak D match, TRBD1 (5 bases). The V gene's germline CDR1 is SGHDN and CDR2 FVKESK. This CDR3 is 15 amino acids long. The V end lost 4 bases, the J end lost 4 bases, and 16 bases lay between the germline ends. The DNA of the CDR3 is TGTGCCAGCAGCCCCTACGGAGGGGTCGGCACTGAAGCTTTCTTT. Translating gives CASSPYGGVGTEAFF.

This chain joins TRBV29-1 and TRBJ2-7, with TRBD2 matching 9 bases. Germline V gene data show CDR1 as SQVTM and CDR2 as ANQGSEA. This CDR3 spans 16 amino acids. The V and J ends lost 1 base and 4 bases, in that order; junction bases with no gene match: 11. The DNA of the CDR3 is TGCAGCGTTGAAGTTAGCGGGAGTATGTATCGGTACGAGCAGTACTTC. Amino acid sequence: CSVEVSGSMYRYEQYF.

This clone was counted once. V is TRBV11-2 and J is TRBJ2-2; D is uncertain. CDR3 size: 14 residues. The germline CDR1 and CDR2 sequences are SGHAT and FQNNGV. Trimming pared 5 bases from V and 6 bases from J, leaving 13 bases between. CDR3: CASSDRTGPGELFF. As DNA, the CDR3 is TGTGCCAGCAGCGATCGGACCGGACCCGGGGAGCTGTTTTTT.

The J gene is TRBJ1-4, the V gene TRBV28; 11 bases align to TRBD1. Germline CDR1 is MDHEN and CDR2 is SYDVKM. J gave up 5 bases and V 3 bases, and 2 bases lay outside the gene matches. CDR3 length equals 15 residues. The CDR3, as DNA: TGTGCCAGCAGTTTGGGGGACAGGGGGAATGAAAAACTGTTTTTT. Its translation is CASSLGDRGNEKLFF.

V gene TRBV29-1 combines with J gene TRBJ2-7; the match to TRBD2 covers 7 bases. Unmatched junction bases numbered 12, after V lost 7 bases and J lost 3 bases. Germline V CDR1 and CDR2: SQVTM, ANQGSEA. CDR3 size: 14 residues. This CDR3 reads CSAGGRGNFYEQYF. CDR3 bases: TGCAGCGCTGGGGGGAGGGGAAATTTCTACGAGCAGTACTTC.

The chain carries TRBV5-1 and TRBJ1-1; tentative D call: TRBD1 (6 bases). V gave up 4 bases and J gave up 4 bases, with 14 bases separating them. Germline CDR1 SGHRS, CDR2 YFSETQ. CDR3 length: 14 residues. The CDR3 sequence is CASSRSGDPTEAFF. For the CDR3, the DNA is TGCGCCAGCAGCCGGTCAGGGGACCCCACTGAAGCTTTCTTT.

For the CDR3, the DNA is TGTGCCAGCAGCGTAGGGGTTGGGGCAGTAAACACTGAAGCTTTCTTT. Its protein product is CASSVGVGAVNTEAFF. The chain couples TRBV9 to TRBJ1-1; a weak D match, TRBD1 (5 bases). In germline, CDR1 is SGDLS, CDR2 YYNGEE. The V end was cut by 0 bases, the J end by 2 bases, with 14 bases between. This CDR3 has 16 residues. Variable domain in full (rest from reference TRBV9 and TRBJ1-1): DSGVTQTPKHLITATGQRVTLRCSPRSGDLSVYWYQQSLDQGLQFLIQYYNGEERAKGNILERFSAQQFPDLHSELNLSSLELGDSALYFCASSVGVGAVNTEAFFGQGTRLTVV.

The rearrangement links TRBV7-8 to TRBJ2-7; D remains ambiguous. This CDR3 is 16 amino acids long. Per the germline V gene, CDR1 is SGHVS and CDR2 is FQNEAQ. Trimming took 0 bases from V and 2 from J, leaving 14 bases between them. This CDR3 reads CASSLAGGLEPYEQYF. CDR3 coding DNA: TGTGCCAGCAGCTTAGCGGGCGGATTGGAGCCCTACGAGCAGTACTTC.

The chain recombines TRBV30 with TRBJ2-2, with 9 bases matching TRBD2. The CDR3 runs 15 residues. Unmatched junction bases numbered 6, after V lost 2 bases and J lost 5 bases. CDR1 and CDR2 from the germline V gene are GTSNPN and SVGIG (reference sequence). This CDR3 is CAWSRSGSKTGELFF. In DNA form, the CDR3 reads TGTGCCTGGAGTCGTAGCGGGAGTAAGACCGGGGAGCTGTTTTTT.

V and J are TRBV4-3 and TRBJ2-7; 7 nucleotides agree with TRBD2. Germline CDR1 reads LGHNA; CDR2 reads YSLEER. Germline trimming cut 4 bases from V and 1 base from J; bases unmatched to any gene: 7. There are 15 residues in the CDR3. The DNA for the CDR3 is TGCGCCAGCAGCCCGGGAGGAGGTAGGTCCTACGAGCAGTACTTC. Amino acids: CASSPGGGRSYEQYF.

The V call is TRBV15, the J call TRBJ1-4; possibly TRBD1 for D (5 bases). CDR1 is LNHNV and CDR2 is YYDKDF in the germline V gene (reference sequence). The V gene lost 1 base and the J gene lost 7 bases, with 13 bases spanning the gap. The CDR3 is 15 residues long. This chain's CDR3 is CATSRATGGIEKLFF. CDR3 sequence (DNA): TGTGCCACCAGCAGAGCCACAGGAGGAATTGAAAAACTGTTTTTT.

The rearrangement uses TRBV15 and TRBJ1-2, with D perhaps TRBD1 (6 bases). The germline gives CDR1 LNHNV, CDR2 YYDKDF (reference sequence). V lost 8 bases, J lost 2 bases, and 15 bases lay in between. This CDR3 has 14 residues. CDR3 nucleotides: TGTGCCACCCGTCAAGCAGGGGAAAACTATGGCTACACCTTC. Translation: CATRQAGENYGYTF.

This chain joins TRBV10-2 and TRBJ2-1; no reliable D call. Per the germline V gene, CDR1 is WSHSY and CDR2 is SAAADI. Trimming pared 10 bases from V and 7 bases from J, leaving 11 bases between. The CDR3 length is 11 residues. In DNA form, the CDR3 reads TGCGCCACCGGTCACGGGAATGAGCAGTTCTTC. Amino acid sequence: CATGHGNEQFF.

This clone turned up a few times. The CDR3 protein is CASSWGRGSNQPQHF. The CDR3 DNA reads TGTGCCAGCAGCTGGGGGCGAGGGAGCAATCAGCCCCAGCATTTT. V usage is TRBV5-8 and J usage is TRBJ1-5; a possible D gene is TRBD1 (6 bases). V was shortened by 3 bases and J by 1 base, with 11 bases between the two germline ends. Germline lookup yields CDR1 SGHTS and CDR2 YDEGEE. The CDR3 contains 15 residues.

The V gene is TRBV19, the J gene TRBJ2-5; 8 positions agree with TRBD1. CDR1 is LNHDA and CDR2 is SQIVND in the germline V gene (reference sequence). The CDR3 consists of 15 residues. With 3 bases clipped from V and 3 bases from J, the junction kept 6 bases outside the gene matches. The CDR3 spells CASSILGTGKETQYF. The CDR3 DNA reads TGTGCCAGTAGTATTTTAGGGACAGGTAAAGAGACCCAGTACTTC. The whole variable domain, filled in from reference TRBV19 and TRBJ2-5, reads DGGITQSPKYLFRKEGQNVTLSCEQNLNHDAMYWYRQDPGQGLRLIYYSQIVNDFQKGDIAEGYSVSREKKESFPLTVTSAQKNPTAFYLCASSILGTGKETQYFGPGTRLLVL.

The chain couples TRBV21-1 to TRBJ1-2; TRBD1 is the table's D call and was not checked against the DNA. TRBV21-1 is given as a pseudogene. CDR3 length equals 15 residues. The CDR3 bases are TGTGCCAGTCCGGGACAGGGAGCGTGTTCGTATGGCTACACCTTC. Encoded protein: CASPGQGACSYGYTF.

V usage is TRBV9 and J usage is TRBJ2-5, with D possibly being TRBD2 (5 bases). With 0 bases removed from V and 0 bases from J, the gap between germline ends came to 12 bases. Germline V CDR1 and CDR2: SGDLS, YYNGEE. The CDR3 is 16 residues long. CDR3 in amino acids: CASSVALLEDQETQYF. The CDR3 DNA follows: TGTGCCAGCAGCGTAGCTCTGTTGGAGGACCAAGAGACCCAGTACTTC.

The V call is TRBV14, the J call TRBJ1-1, with TRBD1 matching 7 bases. V trimming: 0 bases; J trimming: 3 bases; junction bases outside the gene matches: 13. Germline values: CDR1 SGHDN, CDR2 FVKESK. The CDR3 is 18 residues long. The CDR3 region is CASSQDVANRGRDTEAFF. DNA of the CDR3: TGTGCCAGCAGCCAAGATGTTGCTAACAGGGGCCGAGACACTGAAGCTTTCTTT.

The chain has TRBV28 and TRBJ2-7; a weak D match, TRBD1 (5 bases). CDR1 and CDR2 (germline): MDHEN, SYDVKM. The CDR3 has 12 amino acids. V was clipped by 4 bases and J by 6 bases, with 10 bases between them. CDR3 amino acids: CASSSQVPEQYF. The DNA of the CDR3 is TGTGCCAGCAGTTCACAGGTTCCCGAGCAGTACTTC.

This clone was observed a few times. This chain joins TRBV6-5 and TRBJ2-2; perhaps D is TRBD1 or TRBD2 (5 bases each). CDR3 length equals 14 residues. The germline V gene has CDR1 MNHEY and CDR2 SVGAGI. V lost 2 bases and J lost 7, with 11 bases in between. The CDR3 spells CASSYAPGRGELFF. DNA for the CDR3: TGTGCCAGCAGTTACGCCCCGGGACGCGGGGAGCTGTTTTTT.

The rearrangement uses TRBV13 and TRBJ2-7; no firm D call. The length of the CDR3 is 11 residues. V was shortened by 0 bases and J by 4 bases, with 1 base between the two germline ends. Germline V gene lookup returns CDR1 PRHDT and CDR2 FYEKMQ (reference sequence). The CDR3 DNA follows: TGTGCCAGCAGCTTAGGGTACGAGCAGTACTTC. It translates to CASSLGYEQYF.

The rearrangement links TRBV30 to TRBJ1-1; 10 nucleotides agree with TRBD1. The V gene end was trimmed by 2 bases and the J gene end by 6 bases; junction bases not matched to a gene: 6. This CDR3 is 14 amino acids long. Looked up from germline, CDR1 is GTSNPN and CDR2 is SVGIG (reference sequence). CDR3 protein: CAWSISGTGAEAFF. As DNA, the CDR3 is TGTGCCTGGAGTATCTCCGGGACAGGGGCTGAAGCTTTCTTT.

This chain uses TRBV4-2 with TRBJ1-4, with D uncertain. The CDR3 contains 15 residues. The germline gives CDR1 LGHNA, CDR2 YNFKEQ. Trimming removed 0 bases at V and 9 bases at J, with 14 bases between. CDR3 in amino acids: CASSQDRRGPQKLFF. Here the CDR3 DNA reads TGTGCCAGCAGCCAAGATCGACGAGGGCCGCAAAAACTGTTTTTT.

The chain employs TRBV6-5 and TRBJ1-6; TRBD1 might be the D (6 bases). V was cut by 6 bases and J by 6 bases, with 12 bases left in between. From germline, CDR1 is MNHEY and CDR2 SVGAGI. This CDR3 has 14 residues. The CDR3 bases are TGTGCCAGCAGACGGGACACCCCTAATTCACCCCTCCACTTT. This codes for CASRRDTPNSPLHF.